One and the same sample provided the 17 T cell receptor beta chains below, sequenced in a study of control samples from healthy donors and cancer patients. Profiling relied on immunoSEQ multiplex PCR, and the TCRdb table lists in-frame clones only, not all of them. Among 150,000 to 200,000 clones listed, around 90% were seen once. The sample taken for sequencing was blood. These receptors were collected from a man aged 25-45 years in good health.

This chain connects TRBV3-1 (or the pseudogene TRBV3-2) to TRBJ2-3, with no clear D. The germline gives CDR1 LGHDT, CDR2 YNNKEL (reference sequence). Trimming cost V 3 bases and J 0 bases, with 13 bases left between them. This CDR3 contains 16 residues. This CDR3 reads CASSHALSGSTDTQYF. CDR3 nucleotide sequence: TGTGCCAGCAGCCACGCTCTTTCGGGTAGCACAGATACGCAGTATTTT.

The chain uses TRBV5-1 and TRBJ1-2; a possible D gene is TRBD1 (6 bases). The V end lost 0 bases, the J end lost 2 bases, and 14 bases lay between the germline ends. The CDR3 is made up of 16 amino acids. The germline gives CDR1 SGHRS, CDR2 YFSETQ. The CDR3 DNA follows: TGCGCCAGCAGCTTGGACAGGGAAGGACGGAACTATGGCTACACCTTC. This translates into CASSLDREGRNYGYTF.

Note on this clone: The junction departs from germline at one end; a sequencing error may be responsible. CDR3 amino acids: CASGLVLAGSNEQFF. DNA of the CDR3: TGTGCCAGCGGCTTGGTACTAGCGGGTAGCAATGAGCAGTTCTTC. V usage is TRBV5-6 and J usage is TRBJ2-1, with 9 bases identical to TRBD2. CDR3 length: 15 residues. Germline lookup yields CDR1 SGHDT and CDR2 YYEEEE.

A remark on this clone: At the DNA level, this CDR3 is encoded by other sequences in the same sample as well. The chain has TRBV18 and TRBJ1-2; D unclear. Germline V lookup: CDR1 KGHSH, CDR2 LQKENI. Between the trimmed V and J ends, which lost 2 bases and 5 bases, there was a span of 6 bases. CDR3 size: 12 residues. CDR3: CASSPGDYGYTF. In DNA, the CDR3 is TGTGCCAGCTCACCAGGAGATTATGGCTACACCTTC.

J is TRBJ1-2 and V is TRBV19, with 8 positions matching TRBD1. The CDR3 runs to 14 residues. J gave up 4 bases and V 7 bases, and 8 bases lay outside the gene matches. Germline lookup yields CDR1 LNHDA and CDR2 SQIVND (reference sequence). The CDR3, as DNA: TGTGCCAGTACCGCCCAGGGGGCCGGCTATGGCTACACCTTC. Translation gives CASTAQGAGYGYTF.

The rearrangement joins TRBV9 to TRBJ2-5, with 8 bases fitting TRBD1. This CDR3 is built from 14 residues. CDR1 SGDLS and CDR2 YYNGEE come from the germline V gene. Trimming at V came to 3 bases and at J to 7 bases, leaving 8 bases not matched to a gene. The CDR3 here is CASSGTDREGTQYF. The CDR3 nucleotides read TGTGCCAGCAGCGGAACGGACAGGGAAGGGACCCAGTACTTC.

The chain carries TRBV2 and TRBJ1-2; D is unresolved. The germline gives CDR1 SNHLY, CDR2 FYNNEI. This CDR3 contains 12 residues. V was trimmed by 8 bases and J by 4 bases, leaving 11 bases between them. CDR3 nucleotide sequence: TGTGCCAGCGCAACGGAGTCCTATGGCTACACCTTC. Protein sequence: CASATESYGYTF.

CDR3 nucleotides: TGTGCCAGCAGCCAAGATTCCGGGACCTACAATGAGCAGTTCTTC. It yields the protein CASSQDSGTYNEQFF. The genes are TRBV3-1 (or the pseudogene TRBV3-2) and TRBJ2-1; a weak D match, TRBD2 (5 bases). Deletions cut 0 bases from V and 2 bases from J, with 8 bases between. Per germline, CDR1 LGHDT and CDR2 YNNKEL (reference sequence). This CDR3 contains 15 residues.

The chain uses TRBV24-1 and TRBJ1-2, with 7 bases fitting TRBD1. Per the germline V gene, CDR1 is KGHDR and CDR2 is SFDVKD. The CDR3 has 16 amino acids. V lost 4 bases and J lost 8; bases outside the gene matches: 15. DNA for the CDR3: TGTGCCACCAGTGACCCGGGACAGACTGGTGATCCGGGCTACACCTTC. Amino acid sequence: CATSDPGQTGDPGYTF.

The CDR3 coding sequence is TGTGCCAGCAGTGGAGACGGTCAGCCCCAGCATTTT. Protein sequence: CASSGDGQPQHF. V usage is TRBV25-1 and J usage is TRBJ1-5; D is uncertain. V was cut by 4 bases and J by 6 bases, with 7 bases left in between. Germline values: CDR1 MGHDK, CDR2 SYGVNS. This CDR3 contains 12 residues.

The chain employs TRBV19 and TRBJ1-2; D ambiguous. The CDR3 spans 13 residues. Germline assignment: CDR1 LNHDA and CDR2 SQIVND (reference sequence). Between the trimmed V and J ends, which lost 1 base and 4 bases, there was a span of 7 bases. CDR3 region: CASSIGSAYGYTF. DNA of the CDR3: TGTGCCAGTAGTATAGGGTCAGCCTATGGCTACACCTTC.

The V gene is TRBV5-1, the J gene TRBJ2-5, with 15 bases matching TRBD2. Germline V CDR1 and CDR2: SGHRS, YFSETQ. CDR3 size: 17 residues. V was pared by 4 bases and J by 5 bases, with 9 bases of the junction left unmatched. The CDR3 coding sequence is TGCGCCAGCAGCCCCAGTGGACTAGCGGGAGGGTCGGAGACCCAGTACTTC. It translates to CASSPSGLAGGSETQYF.

Concerning this clone itself: Other DNA sequences in the sample encode the same CDR3. The chain recombines TRBV6-2 or TRBV6-3 with TRBJ2-4, with D perhaps matching TRBD1 or TRBD2 (5 bases each). This CDR3 is built from 15 residues. V was shortened by 2 bases and J by 1 base, with 9 bases between the two germline ends. From germline, CDR1 is MNHEY and CDR2 SVGEGT. CDR3 DNA sequence: TGTGCCAGCAGTTACGTCGAGGGGGCCAAAAACATTCAGTACTTC. Protein sequence: CASSYVEGAKNIQYF.

This chain links TRBV18 with TRBJ1-1; tentative D call: TRBD1 (5 bases). The CDR3 consists of 18 residues. The V and J ends lost 2 bases and 0 bases respectively, with 19 bases between them. The germline V gene has CDR1 KGHSH and CDR2 LQKENI. The CDR3 spells CASSPVEKQGLVNTEAFF. The CDR3 DNA is TGTGCCAGCTCACCAGTCGAGAAGCAGGGTTTGGTGAACACTGAAGCTTTCTTT. Filled out from reference TRBV18 and TRBJ1-1, the complete variable domain reads NAGVMQNPRHLVRRRGQEARLRCSPMKGHSHVYWYRQLPEEGLKFMVYLQKENIIDESGMPKERFSAEFPKEGPSILRIQQVVRGDSAAYFCASSPVEKQGLVNTEAFFGQGTRLTVV.

V usage is TRBV7-2 and J usage is TRBJ2-5; no clear D. Germline CDR1 reads SGHTA; CDR2 reads FQGNSA. Trimming took 5 bases from V and 7 from J, leaving 26 bases between them. The CDR3 is 17 amino acids. The CDR3 DNA follows: TGTGCCAGCAGCCGCTCGCTGGGAACCACGGACGGCGTGACCCAGTACTTC. It specifies CASSRSLGTTDGVTQYF.

The rearrangement joins TRBV5-4 to TRBJ2-7; no clear D. V was clipped by 0 bases and J by 5 bases, with 12 bases between them. Germline CDR1 and CDR2: SGHNT and YYREEE (reference sequence). CDR3 length: 14 residues. The CDR3 DNA reads as TGTGCCAGCAGCTTGGATCCCCTTCAACACGAGCAGTACTTC. It translates to CASSLDPLQHEQYF.

The chain links TRBV27 to TRBJ1-2; the match to TRBD1 covers 12 bases. The CDR3 consists of 14 residues. J gave up 4 bases and V 6 bases, and 3 bases lay outside the gene matches. From germline, CDR1 is MNHEY and CDR2 SMNVEV (reference sequence). This CDR3 is CASRGTGGGYGYTF. DNA of the CDR3: TGTGCCAGCAGGGGGACAGGGGGCGGCTATGGCTACACCTTC.